A single sample is the source of the 30 T cell receptor beta chains below, sequenced in a study of cytomegalovirus exposure and HLA in healthy donors. PCR employed 60 Vbeta and 13 Jbeta primers. Method: immunoSEQ multiplex PCR; TCRdb's copy keeps in-frame clones and lacks some. In the table there are about 150,000 clones, roughly 80% of which are singletons. The source material was PBMCs. The receptors were sampled from a man aged 45 to 65 in good health and CMV-seropositive.

This clone was seen only once. The chain joins TRBV27 to TRBJ2-5, with TRBD2 matching 10 bases. The CDR3 sequence is 16 residues long. Germline CDR1 reads MNHEY; CDR2 reads SMNVEV (reference sequence). The V and J ends lost 6 bases and 2 bases, in that order; junction bases with no gene match: 9. The CDR3 here is CASRREPGLAQETQYF. CDR3 in DNA: TGTGCCAGCAGGAGAGAACCGGGACTAGCGCAAGAGACCCAGTACTTC.

The V and J genes are TRBV7-9 and TRBJ2-5; 9 bases are a match to TRBD2. CDR3 length: 12 amino acids. Trimming removed 8 bases from V and 4 bases from J; junction bases left unmatched: 2. Germline V lookup: CDR1 SEHNR, CDR2 FQNEAQ (reference sequence). The CDR3: CASGAGGETQYF. The DNA for the CDR3 is TGTGCCAGCGGAGCGGGAGGAGAGACCCAGTACTTC.

This sequence joins TRBV11-3 and TRBJ2-2, with 7 bases fitting TRBD1. Germline V gives CDR1 SGHNT, CDR2 YENEEA. CDR3 length: 14 residues. V lost 5 bases and J lost 8; bases outside the gene matches: 8. This CDR3 is CASSLTGIGGELFF. The CDR3 coding sequence is TGTGCCAGCAGCCTGACAGGGATCGGTGGGGAGCTGTTTTTT.

V usage is TRBV21-1 and J usage is TRBJ2-7; the table's D gene call, TRBD1, was not cross checked with the DNA. TRBV21-1 is termed a pseudogene. The CDR3 loop spans 18 amino acids. CDR3 sequence: CASSKASRVRTEDYEQYF. The CDR3 DNA reads as TGTGCCAGCAGCAAAGCCAGCAGGGTCCGAACCGAGGACTACGAGCAGTACTTC.

The chain joins TRBV7-2 to TRBJ2-5; D not certain. Looked up from germline, CDR1 is SGHTA and CDR2 is FQGNSA. V was clipped by 3 bases and J by 4 bases, with 3 bases between them. This CDR3 region has 11 residues. CDR3 nucleotides: TGTGCCAGCAGCTTCGGAGAGACCCAGTACTTC. Encoded protein: CASSFGETQYF. Using reference TRBV7-2 and TRBJ2-5 for the parts outside the CDR3, the full variable domain is GAGVSQSPSNKVTEKGKDVELRCDPISGHTALYWYRQSLGQGLEFLIYFQGNSAPDKSGLPSDRFSAERTGGSVSTLTIQRTQQEDSAVYLCASSFGETQYFGPGTRLLVL.

This chain connects TRBV10-2 to TRBJ2-7; 13 nucleotides match TRBD2. CDR1 is WSHSY and CDR2 is SAAADI in the germline V gene. This CDR3 contains 17 residues. J lost 4 bases, V lost 8 bases, and 14 bases had no gene match. Here the CDR3 DNA reads TGCGCCAGCTTACCAACCCCCGGGACTAGCGGGATGTACGAGCAGTACTTC. This gives the protein CASLPTPGTSGMYEQYF.

The table lists this clone with a few counts. V is TRBV28 and J is TRBJ2-7, with D possibly TRBD1 on 6 matching bases. V was shortened by 7 bases and J by 5 bases, with 18 bases between the two germline ends. From germline, CDR1 is MDHEN and CDR2 SYDVKM. The CDR3 loop spans 14 amino acids. The CDR3, as DNA: TGTGCCAGCATCAGCGGACAGAGCCTGGACGAGCAGTACTTC. Encoded protein: CASISGQSLDEQYF. The complete variable domain, with remaining parts taken from reference TRBV28 and TRBJ2-7, reads DVKVTQSSRYLVKRTGEKVFLECVQDMDHENMFWYRQDPGLGLRLIYFSYDVKMKEKGDIPEGYSVSREKKERFSLILESASTNQTSMYLCASISGQSLDEQYFGPGTRLTVT.

V gene TRBV30 combines with J gene TRBJ1-1, with 9 bases aligning to TRBD1. J was trimmed by 8 bases and V by 1 base; bases with no gene match: 2. In germline, CDR1 is GTSNPN, CDR2 SVGIG (reference sequence). This CDR3 spans 12 amino acids. This CDR3 is CAWSAGQGEAFF. Written as DNA, the CDR3 is TGTGCCTGGAGTGCGGGACAGGGCGAAGCTTTCTTT. The entire variable domain, with the rest obtained from reference TRBV30 and TRBJ1-1, is as follows: SQTIHQWPATLVQPVGSPLSLECTVEGTSNPNLYWYRQAAGRGLQLLFYSVGIGQISSEVPQNLSASRPQDRQFILSSKKLLLSDSGFYLCAWSAGQGEAFFGQGTRLTVV.

The chain combines TRBV25-1 with TRBJ2-7; TRBD2 aligns across 7 bases. With 6 bases clipped from V and 5 bases from J, the junction kept 7 bases outside the gene matches. Per germline, CDR1 MGHDK and CDR2 SYGVNS. The CDR3 runs to 13 residues. CDR3 sequence (DNA): TGTGCCAGCAGCCCCACGGGGGGAAACGAGCAGTACTTC. Protein sequence: CASSPTGGNEQYF.

The rearrangement uses TRBV28 and TRBJ1-3; D is perhaps TRBD1 (5 bases). Germline values: CDR1 MDHEN, CDR2 SYDVKM. V lost 3 bases to trimming and J lost 2 bases, with 8 bases between them. The CDR3 is made up of 14 amino acids. The DNA for the CDR3 is TGTGCCAGCAGTTTTACGACAGCTGGAAACACCATATATTTT. Protein product: CASSFTTAGNTIYF.

Comments on this clone: Other DNA sequences in the same sample also yield this CDR3. CDR3 DNA: TGTGCCAGCAGCTTCGGGCAGGGGAATTCACCCCTCCACTTT. It codes for CASSFGQGNSPLHF. V is TRBV5-6 and J is TRBJ1-6; TRBD1 might be the D (6 bases). V gave up 2 bases and J gave up 7 bases, with 10 bases separating them. The CDR3 is 14 amino acids. CDR1 is SGHDT, CDR2 YYEEEE, per germline.

The chain combines TRBV7-6 with TRBJ1-3, with TRBD1 as a possible D gene (5 bases). V gave up 0 bases and J gave up 3 bases, with 6 bases separating them. CDR1 is SGHVS and CDR2 is FNYEAQ in the germline V gene. This CDR3 contains 14 residues. This chain's CDR3 is CASSLAQGGNTIYF. DNA for the CDR3: TGTGCCAGCAGCTTAGCCCAGGGTGGAAACACCATATATTTT.

The chain couples TRBV29-1 to TRBJ2-1, with 12 bases fitting TRBD2. The junction had 3 bases not matched to a gene; V was cut back by 5 bases and J by 4 bases. Germline CDR1 reads SQVTM; CDR2 reads ANQGSEA. There are 14 residues in the CDR3. The CDR3 region has the DNA TGCAGCGTTCTAGCGGGAGGGCCTTACAATGAGCAGTTCTTC. This codes for CSVLAGGPYNEQFF.

A few counts support this clone. The J gene is TRBJ2-7, the V gene TRBV6-1; D is possibly TRBD2 (6 bases). This CDR3 region has 15 residues. Trimming took off 6 bases at V and 0 bases at J, with 15 bases between the two ends. The germline CDR1 and CDR2 sequences are MNHNS and SASEGT. The CDR3 spells CASRRTGLRSYEQYF. The CDR3 nucleotides read TGTGCCAGCAGACGCACGGGACTCCGCTCCTACGAGCAGTACTTC.

The rearrangement uses TRBV5-5 and TRBJ1-2; weak D call: TRBD1 (6 bases). The CDR3 is 13 amino acids. V was shortened by 4 bases and J by 1 base, with 8 bases between the two germline ends. Germline CDR1 reads SGHKS; CDR2 reads YYEKEE (reference sequence). The CDR3 protein is CASSTRGNYGYTF. The CDR3 DNA reads TGTGCCAGCAGCACCAGGGGTAACTATGGCTACACCTTC.

V gene TRBV27 combines with J gene TRBJ2-6, with D uncertain. Trimming cost V 4 bases and J 4 bases, with 8 bases left between them. This CDR3 comprises 14 residues. CDR1 and CDR2 from the germline V gene are MNHEY and SMNVEV (reference sequence). This CDR3 is CASSSPTGANVLTF. CDR3 DNA: TGTGCCAGCAGTTCGCCTACCGGGGCCAACGTCCTGACTTTC.

This sequence joins TRBV5-1 and TRBJ2-2; the D gene is possibly TRBD1 (6 bases). Germline loops: CDR1 SGHRS, CDR2 YFSETQ. The CDR3 loop spans 14 amino acids. Trimming shortened V by 4 bases and J by 7 bases, and 14 bases separated the two germline ends. The CDR3 protein is CASSQTGFGGELFF. The CDR3 nucleotides read TGCGCCAGCAGCCAAACAGGGTTCGGCGGGGAGCTGTTTTTT.

The chain combines TRBV18 with TRBJ2-5; D remains unclear. The CDR3 extends over 13 amino acids. The V end was cut by 3 bases, the J end by 4 bases, with 9 bases between. Germline V lookup: CDR1 KGHSH, CDR2 LQKENI. In DNA, the CDR3 is TGTGCCAGCTCACCGTCGGTTTTAGAGACCCAGTACTTC. Its translation is CASSPSVLETQYF.

V is TRBV27 and J is TRBJ2-1; 10 bases are shared with TRBD2. The CDR3 loop spans 16 amino acids. CDR1 and CDR2 from the germline V gene are MNHEY and SMNVEV (reference sequence). Trimming removed 5 bases from V and 4 bases from J; junction bases left unmatched: 8. CDR3 nucleotides: TGTGCCAGCAGTCAAAATAGCGGGAGGCCTTACAATGAGCAGTTCTTC. It encodes CASSQNSGRPYNEQFF.

V is TRBV5-1 and J is TRBJ2-7; 11 positions match TRBD1. Germline trimming cut 7 bases from V and 1 base from J; bases unmatched to any gene: 4. The CDR3 length is 14 residues. Germline V CDR1 and CDR2: SGHRS, YFSETQ. CDR3 protein: CASAGQGASYEQYF. DNA for the CDR3: TGCGCCAGCGCCGGACAGGGGGCGTCCTACGAGCAGTACTTC.

This rearrangement joins TRBV4-1 to TRBJ2-7, with TRBD2 matching over 11 bases. Germline CDR1 is MGHRA and CDR2 is YSYEKL. This CDR3 has 15 residues. J lost 2 bases, V lost 0 bases, and 0 bases had no gene match. CDR3 sequence (DNA): TGCGCCAGCAGCCAAGAACTAGCGGGAGCCTACGAGCAGTACTTC. It encodes CASSQELAGAYEQYF.

J is TRBJ2-3 and V is TRBV5-1, with D perhaps matching TRBD2 (7 bases). Trimming removed 4 bases from V and 1 base from J, with 13 bases in between. Germline loops: CDR1 SGHRS, CDR2 YFSETQ. The CDR3 totals 15 residues. Here the CDR3 DNA reads TGCGCCAGCAGCAGCGGGACACACGGCACAGATACGCAGTATTTT. Translated, it gives CASSSGTHGTDTQYF.

V is TRBV9 and J is TRBJ1-4; TRBD1 matches 11 bases. The CDR3 runs to 14 residues. CDR1 and CDR2 from the germline V gene are SGDLS and YYNGEE. The V segment lost 3 bases and the J segment 7 bases; nucleotides outside the gene matches: 2. The CDR3 spells CASSEGTGGEKLFF. The DNA of the CDR3 is TGTGCCAGCAGCGAGGGGACAGGGGGTGAAAAACTGTTTTTT.

A single count supports this clone. V usage is TRBV5-4 and J usage is TRBJ2-7, with a tentative D call TRBD1 (6 bases). The CDR3 length is 12 residues. Germline CDR1 is SGHNT and CDR2 is YYREEE (reference sequence). With 5 bases removed from V and 4 bases from J, the gap between germline ends came to 10 bases. CDR3 amino acids: CASSYDRYEQYF. CDR3 DNA sequence: TGTGCCAGCAGTTATGACAGGTACGAGCAGTACTTC.

This chain uses TRBV5-1 with TRBJ1-2, with TRBD1 matching 10 bases. Unmatched junction bases numbered 9, after V lost 2 bases and J lost 8 bases. Per the germline V gene, CDR1 is SGHRS and CDR2 is YFSETQ. The CDR3 loop spans 15 amino acids. The CDR3 sequence: CASSFSGTGAEGYTF. The CDR3 bases are TGCGCCAGCAGCTTTTCCGGGACAGGGGCGGAAGGCTACACCTTC.

This rearrangement joins TRBV25-1 to TRBJ2-5; the D gene is possibly TRBD2 (5 bases). The CDR3 loop spans 12 amino acids. V gave up 6 bases and J gave up 5 bases, with 10 bases separating them. The germline gives CDR1 MGHDK, CDR2 SYGVNS. The CDR3 DNA follows: TGTGCCAGCAGGCGGGCCCCTGAGACCCAGTACTTC. Protein: CASRRAPETQYF. The entire variable domain, with the rest obtained from reference TRBV25-1 and TRBJ2-5, is as follows: EADIYQTPRYLVIGTGKKITLECSQTMGHDKMYWYQQDPGMELHLIHYSYGVNSTEKGDLSSESTVSRIRTEHFPLTLESARPSHTSQYLCASRRAPETQYFGPGTRLLVL.

The CDR3 DNA follows: TGCGCCAGCAGCCAGAGAAGCGGGAGGCTCTATGAGCAGTTCTTC. Amino acid sequence: CASSQRSGRLYEQFF. The chain uses TRBV4-1 and TRBJ2-1, with 9 bases aligning to TRBD2. The V and J ends lost 3 bases and 8 bases, in that order; junction bases with no gene match: 8. Germline V gene lookup returns CDR1 MGHRA and CDR2 YSYEKL. The CDR3 runs to 15 residues.

This rearrangement joins TRBV4-1 to TRBJ2-7; 10 bases fit TRBD2. Germline V gene sequence: CDR1 MGHRA, CDR2 YSYEKL. The V and J ends lost 3 bases and 4 bases, in that order; junction bases with no gene match: 6. The CDR3 runs 15 residues. CDR3 sequence reads: CASSHASGRAYEQYF. Written as DNA, the CDR3 is TGCGCCAGCAGCCACGCTAGCGGGAGAGCATACGAGCAGTACTTC.

This sequence joins TRBV18 and TRBJ2-1, with a tentative D call TRBD1 (5 bases). Trimming cost V 3 bases and J 8 bases, with 23 bases left between them. Germline V gene sequence: CDR1 KGHSH, CDR2 LQKENI. The CDR3 consists of 17 residues. The CDR3 reads CASSPASGAAGWYEQFF. The CDR3 nucleotides read TGTGCCAGCTCACCCGCCAGTGGGGCGGCAGGTTGGTATGAGCAGTTCTTC. Supplemented by reference TRBV18 and TRBJ2-1, the full variable domain reads NAGVMQNPRHLVRRRGQEARLRCSPMKGHSHVYWYRQLPEEGLKFMVYLQKENIIDESGMPKERFSAEFPKEGPSILRIQQVVRGDSAAYFCASSPASGAAGWYEQFFGPGTRLTVL.

V usage is TRBV6-1 and J usage is TRBJ2-5; 11 bases are a match to TRBD2. The V and J ends lost 0 bases and 2 bases, in that order; junction bases with no gene match: 2. Per germline, CDR1 MNHNS and CDR2 SASEGT. The CDR3 extends over 16 amino acids. CDR3 protein: CASSEAASGGQETQYF. CDR3 in DNA: TGTGCCAGCAGTGAAGCGGCTAGCGGGGGGCAAGAGACCCAGTACTTC.